These 29 T cell receptor beta chains were all obtained from the same sample, sequenced in a study of T cells in localized non-small cell lung cancer. Using immunoSEQ multiplex PCR, the repertoire was profiled, and TCRdb retains in-frame clones only, with some absent. Of 25,000 or so clones listed, around 87% are singletons. Sequenced material: PBMCs, taken before any cancer treatment. All receptors derive from a man aged 40 to 75 with stage II lung adenocarcinoma.

This clone has just a few counts. This chain uses TRBV9 with TRBJ1-2, with 9 nucleotides matching TRBD1. After removal of 5 bases from V and 3 bases from J, the junction contained 5 bases not matched to a gene. Germline assignment: CDR1 SGDLS and CDR2 YYNGEE. This CDR3 spans 14 amino acids. CDR3 region: CASRKDRGDYGYTF. The DNA of the CDR3 is TGTGCCAGCAGAAAGGACAGGGGAGACTATGGCTACACCTTC.

This chain connects TRBV4-1 to TRBJ1-5, with D perhaps TRBD1 (5 bases). Germline V lookup: CDR1 MGHRA, CDR2 YSYEKL. The CDR3 extends over 14 amino acids. V was shortened by 1 base and J by 5 bases, with 9 bases between the two germline ends. CDR3 sequence: CASSQGGVDQPQHF. DNA for the CDR3: TGCGCCAGCAGCCAAGGGGGGGTGGATCAGCCCCAGCATTTT.

This CDR3 reads CASSSSSGGSDTQYF. The DNA of the CDR3 is TGTGCCAGCAGCTCCTCTAGCGGGGGATCGGATACGCAGTATTTT. This rearrangement joins TRBV7-2 to TRBJ2-3; 10 bases are a match to TRBD2. Germline CDR1 is SGHTA and CDR2 is FQGNSA. J gave up 6 bases and V 4 bases, and 7 bases lay outside the gene matches. This CDR3 comprises 15 residues.

The V gene is TRBV6-6, the J gene TRBJ1-6, with a possible D match to TRBD1 (5 bases). The germline V gene encodes CDR1 MNHNY and CDR2 SVGAGI (reference sequence). V was pared by 7 bases and J by 6 bases, with 13 bases between. The CDR3 spans 14 residues. For the CDR3, the DNA is TGTGCCAGCACCAAGGGGACCTTTAATTCACCCCTCCACTTT. It is translated as CASTKGTFNSPLHF.

The chain uses TRBV7-9 and TRBJ1-2; D is undetermined. The CDR3 runs 13 residues. Germline CDR1 is SEHNR and CDR2 is FQNEAQ (reference sequence). The V end was cut by 4 bases, the J end by 1 base, with 7 bases between. The CDR3 region has the DNA TGTGCCAGCAGCTCCGGAGTTAACTATGGCTACACCTTC. Translated: CASSSGVNYGYTF.

This chain uses TRBV19 with TRBJ2-5; D is possibly TRBD1 or TRBD2 (5 bases each). The V gene's germline CDR1 is LNHDA and CDR2 SQIVND (reference sequence). The length of the CDR3 is 13 residues. V lost 5 bases and J 5 bases, leaving 12 bases between the germline ends. The CDR3 DNA reads TGTGCCAGTAGTGTGGGGGTCGGGGAGACCCAGTACTTC. Translating it yields CASSVGVGETQYF.

V is TRBV13 and J is TRBJ2-5; 12 bases align to TRBD1. J was trimmed by 2 bases and V by 2 bases; bases with no gene match: 6. CDR3 length equals 17 residues. The germline V gene encodes CDR1 PRHDT and CDR2 FYEKMQ (reference sequence). In DNA, the CDR3 is TGTGCCAGCAGCTTAAGGGACAGGGGGCCTTATCAAGAGACCCAGTACTTC. Its protein product is CASSLRDRGPYQETQYF.

The V and J genes are TRBV19 and TRBJ1-3, with unresolved D. Germline V lookup: CDR1 LNHDA, CDR2 SQIVND (reference sequence). V shed 3 bases and J shed 0 bases, with 6 bases lying between them. The CDR3 consists of 14 residues. In DNA form, the CDR3 reads TGTGCCAGTAGTATTAAGTACTCTGGAAACACCATATATTTT. It yields the protein CASSIKYSGNTIYF. The full variable domain, rest sourced from reference TRBV19 and TRBJ1-3, is DGGITQSPKYLFRKEGQNVTLSCEQNLNHDAMYWYRQDPGQGLRLIYYSQIVNDFQKGDIAEGYSVSREKKESFPLTVTSAQKNPTAFYLCASSIKYSGNTIYFGEGSWLTVV.

The genes are TRBV7-9 and TRBJ1-4; D remains unclear. The CDR3 has 17 amino acids. V was shortened by 0 bases and J by 0 bases, with 11 bases between the two germline ends. The germline V gene encodes CDR1 SEHNR and CDR2 FQNEAQ (reference sequence). The CDR3 is CASSLAVSATTNEKLFF. In DNA form, the CDR3 reads TGTGCCAGCAGCTTAGCAGTGTCGGCAACAACTAATGAAAAACTGTTTTTT. Full variable domain (missing parts from reference TRBV7-9 and TRBJ1-4): DTGVSQNPRHKITKRGQNVTFRCDPISEHNRLYWYRQTLGQGPEFLTYFQNEAQLEKSRLLSDRFSAERPKGSFSTLEIQRTEQGDSAMYLCASSLAVSATTNEKLFFGSGTQLSVL.

The V gene is TRBV18, the J gene TRBJ2-2; D perhaps matches TRBD1 (6 bases). In germline, CDR1 is KGHSH, CDR2 LQKENI. The CDR3 contains 15 residues. Between the trimmed V and J ends, which lost 6 bases and 1 base, there was a span of 12 bases. CDR3 protein: CASSQGRGNTGELFF. CDR3 DNA: TGTGCCAGCTCCCAAGGCAGGGGGAACACCGGGGAGCTGTTTTTT.

This clone was seen only a few times. The V and J genes are TRBV7-9 and TRBJ1-4, with TRBD1 matching over 8 bases. CDR3 length equals 15 residues. Germline V gene sequence: CDR1 SEHNR, CDR2 FQNEAQ (reference sequence). V shed 2 bases and J 6 bases; nucleotides not matched to a gene: 5. CDR3 nucleotides: TGTGCCAGCAGCTTACAGCTGGACAGGGATGAAAAACTGTTTTTT. It translates to CASSLQLDRDEKLFF.

The rearrangement uses TRBV30 and TRBJ1-2; no definite D call. This CDR3 region has 12 residues. Germline V gene sequence: CDR1 GTSNPN, CDR2 SVGIG (reference sequence). The V end lost 3 bases, the J end lost 1 base, and 6 bases lay between the germline ends. The CDR3 spells CAWSDNNYGYTF. The CDR3 DNA is TGTGCCTGGAGCGACAATAACTATGGCTACACCTTC. The variable domain in full, with the rest retrieved from reference TRBV30 and TRBJ1-2, is SQTIHQWPATLVQPVGSPLSLECTVEGTSNPNLYWYRQAAGRGLQLLFYSVGIGQISSEVPQNLSASRPQDRQFILSSKKLLLSDSGFYLCAWSDNNYGYTFGSGTRLTVV.

This chain joins TRBV30 and TRBJ2-6; 7 nucleotides match TRBD2. In germline, CDR1 is GTSNPN, CDR2 SVGIG (reference sequence). The CDR3 loop spans 18 amino acids. The junction had 12 bases not matched to a gene; V was cut back by 3 bases and J by 1 base. The CDR3 sequence: CAWSGGGVPLSGANVLTF. CDR3 coding DNA: TGTGCCTGGAGCGGGGGAGGGGTCCCATTGTCTGGGGCCAACGTCCTGACTTTC. Combining the CDR3 with reference TRBV30 and TRBJ2-6 gives the whole variable domain SQTIHQWPATLVQPVGSPLSLECTVEGTSNPNLYWYRQAAGRGLQLLFYSVGIGQISSEVPQNLSASRPQDRQFILSSKKLLLSDSGFYLCAWSGGGVPLSGANVLTFGAGSRLTVL.

The gene calls are TRBV13 and TRBJ2-7; tentatively, D is TRBD1 (6 bases). Trimming took 7 bases from V and 6 from J, leaving 16 bases between them. The CDR3 contains 13 residues. CDR1 and CDR2 (germline): PRHDT, FYEKMQ (reference sequence). CDR3 bases: TGTGCCAGCAAGGCAGGGGCCTCCATCGAGCAGTACTTC. Amino acid sequence: CASKAGASIEQYF.

The chain links TRBV5-1 to TRBJ2-5, with 7 bases matching TRBD1. The V gene's germline CDR1 is SGHRS and CDR2 YFSETQ. With 0 bases clipped from V and 5 bases from J, the junction kept 10 bases outside the gene matches. CDR3 size: 16 residues. The CDR3 region is CASSLAVDRDGETQYF. In DNA, the CDR3 is TGCGCCAGCAGCTTGGCGGTCGACAGGGATGGTGAGACCCAGTACTTC.

The chain combines TRBV30 with TRBJ2-7; D not certain. The CDR3 is made up of 11 amino acids. Germline loops: CDR1 GTSNPN, CDR2 SVGIG (reference sequence). V lost 5 bases and J lost 4, with 9 bases in between. The CDR3 region has the DNA TGTGCCTGGGGAAACATGTACGAGCAGTACTTC. The encoded protein is CAWGNMYEQYF. The variable domain in full, with the rest retrieved from reference TRBV30 and TRBJ2-7, is SQTIHQWPATLVQPVGSPLSLECTVEGTSNPNLYWYRQAAGRGLQLLFYSVGIGQISSEVPQNLSASRPQDRQFILSSKKLLLSDSGFYLCAWGNMYEQYFGPGTRLTVT.

This rearrangement joins TRBV19 to TRBJ1-2; D is uncertain. CDR3 size: 14 residues. Germline V gene data show CDR1 as LNHDA and CDR2 as SQIVND (reference sequence). Trimming took 5 bases from V and 7 from J, leaving 17 bases between them. The CDR3 nucleotides read TGTGCCAGTAGTCAACCCGGTGTTTCTGGTGGCTACACCTTC. This codes for CASSQPGVSGGYTF. The full variable domain, completed using reference TRBV19 and TRBJ1-2, is DGGITQSPKYLFRKEGQNVTLSCEQNLNHDAMYWYRQDPGQGLRLIYYSQIVNDFQKGDIAEGYSVSREKKESFPLTVTSAQKNPTAFYLCASSQPGVSGGYTFGSGTRLTVV.

J is TRBJ2-3 and V is TRBV5-1, with D perhaps TRBD2 (5 bases). V lost 4 bases to trimming and J lost 0 bases, with 15 bases between them. Germline V gives CDR1 SGHRS, CDR2 YFSETQ. The CDR3 covers 16 residues. This CDR3 is CASSLSEAFSTDTQYF. The CDR3 region has the DNA TGCGCCAGCAGCCTTAGCGAGGCCTTTAGCACAGATACGCAGTATTTT.

The chain is built from TRBV19 and TRBJ2-7, with D perhaps matching TRBD1 (5 bases). The CDR3 is made up of 14 amino acids. Germline V gene sequence: CDR1 LNHDA, CDR2 SQIVND (reference sequence). The V gene lost 3 bases and the J gene lost 2 bases, with 11 bases spanning the gap. CDR3 in amino acids: CASSMGRATYEQYF. DNA for the CDR3: TGTGCCAGTAGTATGGGCAGGGCGACCTACGAGCAGTACTTC.

The chain carries TRBV6-1 and TRBJ1-1; weak D call: TRBD1 (5 bases). Trimming removed 6 bases from V and 4 bases from J, with 15 bases in between. The CDR3 covers 14 residues. From germline, CDR1 is MNHNS and CDR2 SASEGT. This CDR3 reads CASRTLGGPTEAFF. The DNA for the CDR3 is TGTGCCAGCAGGACACTCGGGGGTCCCACTGAAGCTTTCTTT.

The chain recombines TRBV6-1 with TRBJ1-1; D unclear. Germline CDR1 reads MNHNS; CDR2 reads SASEGT. CDR3 length: 13 residues. V lost 7 bases to trimming and J lost 6 bases, with 15 bases between them. Here the CDR3 DNA reads TGTGCCAGCAAATGGGTCGCGGCGTCTGAAGCTTTCTTT. Translation: CASKWVAASEAFF.

This clone was counted once. The V call is TRBV25-1, the J call TRBJ1-1; 7 positions match TRBD1. Germline V gives CDR1 MGHDK, CDR2 SYGVNS. With V trimmed by 4 bases and J by 2 bases, 1 base remained unmatched. CDR3 size: 13 residues. CDR3 region: CASSGQGNTEAFF. In DNA, the CDR3 is TGTGCCAGCAGTGGACAGGGAAACACTGAAGCTTTCTTT.

The V and J genes are TRBV18 and TRBJ1-5; D gene uncertain. The V gene's germline CDR1 is KGHSH and CDR2 LQKENI. The CDR3 is made up of 15 amino acids. The V end was cut by 2 bases, the J end by 7 bases, with 15 bases between. The chain's CDR3 is CASSPGGLGMQPQHF. In nucleotides, the CDR3 is TGTGCCAGCTCACCAGGAGGTTTGGGGATGCAGCCCCAGCATTTT.

This clone has just a few counts. The chain links TRBV19 to TRBJ2-3, with D tentatively TRBD2 (6 bases). Germline V gene sequence: CDR1 LNHDA, CDR2 SQIVND (reference sequence). V lost 7 bases to trimming and J lost 3 bases, with 14 bases between them. The CDR3 spans 14 residues. DNA of the CDR3: TGTGCCAGTACAACCGGGACTCAAACAGATACGCAGTATTTT. Its protein is CASTTGTQTDTQYF. The full variable domain, in which reference TRBV19 and TRBJ2-3 provide the parts outside the CDR3, is DGGITQSPKYLFRKEGQNVTLSCEQNLNHDAMYWYRQDPGQGLRLIYYSQIVNDFQKGDIAEGYSVSREKKESFPLTVTSAQKNPTAFYLCASTTGTQTDTQYFGPGTRLTVL.

The chain carries TRBV6-1 and TRBJ2-3, with 8 nucleotides matching TRBD1. Germline CDR1 is MNHNS and CDR2 is SASEGT. Germline trimming cut 8 bases from V and 3 bases from J; bases unmatched to any gene: 4. CDR3 length equals 13 residues. This CDR3 is CASLRQGTDTQYF. Here the CDR3 DNA reads TGTGCCAGCTTGAGACAGGGGACAGATACGCAGTATTTT.

The chain couples TRBV6-6 to TRBJ1-2; 7 bases align to TRBD1. J lost 6 bases, V lost 7 bases, and 5 bases had no gene match. Per the germline V gene, CDR1 is MNHNY and CDR2 is SVGAGI (reference sequence). The CDR3 consists of 12 residues. The CDR3 loop is CASMTGSDGYTF. CDR3 coding DNA: TGTGCCAGCATGACAGGGTCGGATGGCTACACCTTC.

This chain connects TRBV4-1 to TRBJ2-1; no definite D call. The CDR3 contains 19 residues. Germline V gene sequence: CDR1 MGHRA, CDR2 YSYEKL. The V gene lost 0 bases and the J gene lost 2 bases, with 20 bases spanning the gap. This chain's CDR3 is CASSQDAGIRTKAYNEQFF. As DNA, the CDR3 is TGCGCCAGCAGCCAAGACGCAGGAATAAGAACAAAGGCCTACAATGAGCAGTTCTTC.

This clone was detected only a few times. V usage is TRBV7-2 and J usage is TRBJ2-7; 7 positions agree with TRBD2. This CDR3 has 15 residues. Trimming at V came to 1 base and at J to 6 bases, leaving 9 bases not matched to a gene. Germline lookup yields CDR1 SGHTA and CDR2 FQGNSA. The CDR3 DNA sequence: TGTGCCAGCAGCTTAGTTGGGGGGGTCGTCTCCGAGCAGTACTTC. Its protein product is CASSLVGGVVSEQYF.

This chain links TRBV9 with TRBJ2-1; TRBD2 agrees at 10 bases. The CDR3 totals 15 residues. Unmatched junction bases numbered 7, after V lost 2 bases and J lost 8 bases. The germline gives CDR1 SGDLS, CDR2 YYNGEE. As DNA, the CDR3 is TGTGCCAGCAGCGTGACTAGCGGGTGGTTGGATGAGCAGTTCTTC. It encodes CASSVTSGWLDEQFF.